A single TCR beta chain is shown here with its context. The antigen it binds to is not known. The sample holds no much larger clone one base away, and base qualities are not on file. TCR CDR3 regions were amplified from genomic DNA by multiplex PCR using the deep immunoSEQ assay. Extracted genomic DNA from each cell subset was spread evenly across all wells of several immunoSEQ 96-well plates, with each plate serving as a replicate. Each replicate PCR for sorted subsets received about 0.2 ug genomic DNA, equal to about 30,000 T cell genomes. The purified libraries were quantified using a Qubit 3.0 fluorometer, sized with a Bioanalyzer 2100, and then quantified again using the KAPA Library Quantification kit. A separate single-read 150-cycle Illumina NextSeq 550 flow cell was used to sequence each immunoSEQ 96-well plate. Per the authors' processing: Because only junctional sequences without quality scores were contained in the immunoSEQ output, filtering matching that applied to full-length reads could not be performed. To assign V/J genes and CDR3, sequences were annotated against IMGT germline references using PyIR, a Python wrapper for IgBLAST v1.9. Reads were removed for weak V/J assignments (E-value above 1e-6), missing CDR3, stop codons, out-of-frame junctions, or ambiguous translated residues. V3J clonotypes were defined as sequences sharing the same inferred V gene, J gene, and CDR3 amino acid sequence. Percentage overlap between repertoires was computed as shared unique clonotypes divided by the size of the smaller repertoire. Repertoire richness was assessed with RTK rarefaction, the Chao1 estimator, and Recon v2.1 estimates of unobserved clonotypes. Generation probabilities for all TCRbeta clonotypes obtained by the gDNA method from a handful of donors were computed using OLGA. TCRdb limited this immuneACCESS table to in-frame rearrangements with V and J called. A share of clones is missing; checked studies link under half to unresolved V genes, and the rest is unexplained. For V, J and clone size, that table is used; D and trimming come from the DNA. The sample records approximately 590,000 clones, about 95% of which are singletons. The ten largest clones represent around 0.097% of the sample.

CD8 naive samples consisted of CD45RO-negative cells that were positively selected for CCR7, yielding a CD45RA+CCR7+ population without TemRA cells. Donors were healthy HIV-negative adults with no recently reported acute infections or vaccinations. Every donor was a Caucasian adult living in Nashville, Tennessee, USA. Blood was collected by leukapheresis, and PBMCs were isolated by Ficoll-Histopaque density gradient centrifugation and then cryopreserved in liquid nitrogen vapor phase. Purity and quantity of every magnetically sorted T cell population were checked by analytical flow cytometry. Genomic DNA was isolated from every sorted fraction and measured by UV absorbance on a Nanodrop 2000c. This entry belongs to a study of shared clonotypes between healthy human individuals (dated by TCRdb to the early 2020s). For the study in its entirety: A few men and two women, aged 18 to 49 years, made up the cohort. For each donor, CD4 naive and CD4 memory were each given three plates, CD8 naive was given two plates, and CD8 memory was given one plate. To estimate repertoire size and how much clonotypes are shared between individuals, the study performed deep sequencing of blood TCR repertoires from roughly five healthy adults. To increase sequencing depth and limit assay-specific biases, TCR repertoire library preparation and sequencing were carried out by different laboratories using diverse techniques. Per donor, leukapheresis produced somewhere between about 0.94 and 9.5 billion PBMCs.

There are 14 amino acids in the CDR3, from cysteine to phenylalanine inclusive. CDR3 DNA is the only sequence kept; it has 42 bases, read in frame from the first base. From a lookup of the germline V gene, CDR1 and CDR2 are MGHRA and YSYEKL. General study outcomes and caveats: Higher generation probabilities were observed for clonotypes shared by all four sorted-subset donors than for non-shared clonotypes. Approximately 4.8% of naive CD4, 3.5% of naive CD8, approximately 2% of memory CD4, and about 0.4% of memory CD8 clonotypes were shared across a few donors. Pairwise subsampling indicated that sequencing depth was expected to affect the degree of clonotype sharing among donors. Rarefaction of sorted-subset datasets indicated incomplete sequencing despite the large sequencing depth. Because the study included a small number of donors, the genetic and exposure-history diversity represented was limited. Sampling was restricted to blood, and TCR repertoires in tissues likely differ from the TCR repertoires found in blood. Naive subsets generally had larger estimated clonotype richness than memory subsets.

The receptor was derived from a woman aged 25-40 years in good health. Recombination linked TRBV4-1 to TRBJ2-5; TRBD2 fits 8 bases in the junction. The closer fit of TRBJ2-7 to the DNA end suggests the J call may be wrong. Input material: naive CD8+ T cells sorted from blood. In the paper's terms, the cell subset or site label means: CD45RA+CCR7+. The nucleotide sequence reads TGCGCCAGCAGCCATACTAGCGGTTCCTACGAGCAGTACTTC. It encodes CASSHTSGSYEQYF.